This passage covers 30 T cell receptor beta chains from one sample sequenced in a study of brain T cells in children with intractable seizures. TCRdb's table, derived via immunoSEQ multiplex PCR, lists solely in-frame clones and lacks some. The sample consists of roughly 69,000 clones, around 96% of them appearing once. This specimen consisted of peripheral blood, obtained at surgery. Receptor source: a boy younger than two with focal cortical dysplasia and intractable seizures.

CDR3 DNA sequence: TGTGCCAGCAGTCCCAGACAGGGAGGAGGCACTGAAGCTTTCTTT. This encodes CASSPRQGGGTEAFF. This chain links TRBV5-5 with TRBJ1-1; 7 bases agree with TRBD1. The germline CDR1 and CDR2 sequences are SGHKS and YYEKEE (reference sequence). J lost 4 bases, V lost 5 bases, and 11 bases had no gene match. This CDR3 has 15 residues. The full variable domain, with the rest looked up from reference TRBV5-5 and TRBJ1-1, is DAGVTQSPTHLIKTRGQQVTLRCSPISGHKSVSWYQQVLGQGPQFIFQYYEKEERGRGNFPDRFSARQFPNYSSELNVNALLLGDSALYLCASSPRQGGGTEAFFGQGTRLTVV.

V is TRBV28 and J is TRBJ2-7; TRBD2 agrees at 7 bases. J gave up 4 bases and V 6 bases, and 9 bases lay outside the gene matches. This CDR3 has 14 residues. Germline values: CDR1 MDHEN, CDR2 SYDVKM. DNA for the CDR3: TGTGCCAGCAGCCAAACCAGCGGGACTTACGAGCAGTACTTC. This sequence encodes CASSQTSGTYEQYF.

This rearrangement joins TRBV3-1 (or the pseudogene TRBV3-2) to TRBJ2-3; TRBD2 aligns across 8 bases. CDR1 and CDR2 from the germline V gene are LGHDT and YNNKEL (reference sequence). CDR3 length: 16 residues. With 3 bases clipped from V and 1 base from J, the junction kept 6 bases outside the gene matches. DNA of the CDR3: TGTGCCAGCAGCCAGAGCGGGGGAGGTGGCACAGATACGCAGTATTTT. It translates to CASSQSGGGGTDTQYF.

The V call is TRBV20-1, the J call TRBJ1-5; D is possibly TRBD1 (6 bases). Germline V gene lookup returns CDR1 DFQATT and CDR2 SNEGSKA (reference sequence). The CDR3 has 14 amino acids. V dropped 3 bases and J dropped 0 bases, with 9 bases sitting between them. This chain's CDR3 is CSASQGNSNQPQHF. The CDR3 DNA reads as TGCAGTGCTAGTCAGGGGAATAGCAATCAGCCCCAGCATTTT.

V usage is TRBV4-3 and J usage is TRBJ2-3; TRBD2 agrees at 13 bases. The V gene's germline CDR1 is LGHNA and CDR2 YSLEER. V lost 2 bases to trimming and J lost 6 bases; unmatched junction nucleotides: 8. The CDR3 is made up of 17 amino acids. The CDR3: CASSQFGLAGVGDTQYF. CDR3 sequence (DNA): TGCGCCAGCAGCCAATTCGGACTAGCGGGAGTCGGGGATACGCAGTATTTT.

The chain carries TRBV10-1 and TRBJ2-7; possible D gene TRBD1, 6 bases. The V and J ends lost 10 bases and 0 bases respectively, with 16 bases between them. Germline V CDR1 and CDR2: WNHNN, SYGVQD (reference sequence). The CDR3 spans 14 residues. CDR3: CANPLRDNSYEQYF. As DNA, the CDR3 is TGCGCCAACCCCCTCCGGGACAACTCCTACGAGCAGTACTTC.

This clone showed up just once. The chain uses TRBV27 and TRBJ1-2; 9 nucleotides line up with TRBD1. The CDR3 runs 14 residues. Germline loops: CDR1 MNHEY, CDR2 SMNVEV (reference sequence). Trimming cost V 3 bases and J 8 bases; bases outside gene matches: 7. In DNA, the CDR3 is TGTGCCAGCAGTTTGCTCAGGGGACAGGGAGGCTACACCTTC. Amino acid sequence: CASSLLRGQGGYTF.

DNA for the CDR3: TGTGCCAGCAGCCCACGCAACCCTCAGGGAGACTATGGCTACACCTTC. This gives the protein CASSPRNPQGDYGYTF. This rearrangement joins TRBV5-4 to TRBJ1-2, with D possibly TRBD1 on 5 matching bases. The CDR3 sequence is 16 residues long. The V gene's germline CDR1 is SGHNT and CDR2 YYREEE (reference sequence). Trimming cost V 4 bases and J 3 bases, with 19 bases left between them.

This chain links TRBV28 with TRBJ2-7, with TRBD1 matching over 8 bases. The CDR3 covers 16 residues. V lost 6 bases to trimming and J lost 2 bases; unmatched junction nucleotides: 12. Germline values: CDR1 MDHEN, CDR2 SYDVKM. The CDR3: CASRKIRTGLTYEQYF. The CDR3, as DNA: TGTGCCAGCAGAAAAATCCGGACAGGGCTTACCTACGAGCAGTACTTC.

The CDR3 DNA is TGTGCCAGCAGCGACACTCGAGACATAGCCACAGATACGCAGTATTTT. Protein product: CASSDTRDIATDTQYF. The chain recombines TRBV11-1 with TRBJ2-3; no definite D call. Trimming shortened V by 5 bases and J by 2 bases, and 17 bases separated the two germline ends. Germline CDR1 SGHAT, CDR2 FQDESV (reference sequence). The CDR3 runs to 16 residues.

DNA of the CDR3: TGTGCCAGCAGTTACTCGGGACTACAAGAGACCCAGTACTTC. It codes for CASSYSGLQETQYF. V is TRBV6-5 and J is TRBJ2-5, with 7 positions matching TRBD2. The CDR3 length is 14 residues. Germline loops: CDR1 MNHEY, CDR2 SVGAGI. V lost 0 bases and J lost 2; bases outside the gene matches: 0.

The V gene is TRBV4-1, the J gene TRBJ2-5; 7 bases agree with TRBD2. Germline V gives CDR1 MGHRA, CDR2 YSYEKL. There are 14 residues in the CDR3. J lost 4 bases, V lost 1 base, and 3 bases had no gene match. The CDR3 here is CASSQAGGGETQYF. The DNA of the CDR3 is TGCGCCAGCAGCCAAGCGGGAGGAGGAGAGACCCAGTACTTC.

This sequence joins TRBV27 and TRBJ1-4; D gene uncertain. The CDR3 is 15 residues long. CDR1 MNHEY and CDR2 SMNVEV come from the germline V gene (reference sequence). Between the trimmed V and J ends, which lost 3 bases and 0 bases, there was a span of 8 bases. DNA for the CDR3: TGTGCCAGCAGTTTTTTTGGGGCAACTAATGAAAAACTGTTTTTT. Translated, it gives CASSFFGATNEKLFF.

The chain carries TRBV4-1 and TRBJ1-5; D not certain. This CDR3 is built from 13 residues. V lost 0 bases to trimming and J lost 9 bases, with 9 bases between them. Germline CDR1 and CDR2: MGHRA and YSYEKL. The CDR3 DNA reads TGCGCCAGCAGCCAAGAACTCCTCCGGCCCCAGCATTTT. It is translated as CASSQELLRPQHF.

The V call is TRBV19, the J call TRBJ1-1; tentatively, D is TRBD1 (5 bases). In germline, CDR1 is LNHDA, CDR2 SQIVND (reference sequence). The V end was cut by 8 bases, the J end by 0 bases, with 10 bases between. The CDR3 is made up of 13 amino acids. DNA for the CDR3: TGTGCCAGTCAGCAGGGATTGAACACTGAAGCTTTCTTT. Encoded protein: CASQQGLNTEAFF.

CDR3 sequence (DNA): TGTGCCAGCAGCGGACAGCAGGGGGCTTATAACTATGGCTACACCTTC. Translated, it gives CASSGQQGAYNYGYTF. The chain has TRBV7-9 and TRBJ1-2; the match to TRBD1 covers 8 bases. V lost 5 bases, J lost 1 base, and 9 bases stayed unmatched. This CDR3 has 16 residues. CDR1 is SEHNR, CDR2 FQNEAQ, per germline (reference sequence).

The chain couples TRBV4-2 to TRBJ2-4, with 10 bases that match TRBD2. The CDR3 extends over 19 amino acids. The ends lost 4 bases at V and 1 base at J; junction bases unmatched: 13. The V gene's germline CDR1 is LGHNA and CDR2 YNFKEQ. CDR3 in amino acids: CASSPLAGGKKGAKNIQYF. CDR3 in DNA: TGTGCCAGCAGCCCCTTAGCGGGAGGTAAGAAAGGGGCCAAAAACATTCAGTACTTC.

V usage is TRBV10-3 and J usage is TRBJ1-6, with a tentative D call TRBD1 (6 bases). The V and J ends lost 2 bases and 10 bases respectively, with 21 bases between them. The CDR3 covers 17 residues. The germline gives CDR1 ENHRY, CDR2 SYGVKD. The CDR3 sequence is CAISELDSWGAKSPLHF. The CDR3 DNA follows: TGTGCCATCAGTGAGCTGGATTCTTGGGGGGCGAAATCACCCCTCCACTTT.

The chain couples TRBV10-1 to TRBJ2-3, with 9 bases that match TRBD2. Losses at the gene ends were 0 bases for V and 1 base for J; bases not matched to a gene: 2. Germline V gene lookup returns CDR1 WNHNN and CDR2 SYGVQD (reference sequence). This CDR3 is built from 16 residues. CDR3 coding DNA: TGCGCCAGCAGTGAGTCCGCTAGCGGGGGCACAGATACGCAGTATTTT. Translating it yields CASSESASGGTDTQYF.

The chain links TRBV5-3 to TRBJ2-7, with a weak D call TRBD2 (5 bases). TRBV5-3 is noted as an ORF with a role that remains uncertain. This CDR3 contains 15 residues. V gave up 4 bases and J gave up 1 base, with 15 bases separating them. CDR3 bases: TGTGCCAGAAGCCCCGTGAGGGAGCTTTCCTACGAGCAGTACTTC. As protein: CARSPVRELSYEQYF.

This clone was seen once. The chain links TRBV11-2 to TRBJ2-1; 10 bases are a match to TRBD2. The CDR3 is made up of 15 amino acids. The germline V gene has CDR1 SGHAT and CDR2 FQNNGV. V trimming: 2 bases; J trimming: 6 bases; junction bases outside the gene matches: 4. CDR3 DNA sequence: TGTGCCAGCAGCTTACAACTAGCGGGACTCAATGAGCAGTTCTTC. This codes for CASSLQLAGLNEQFF.

CDR3 nucleotides: TGTGCCAGCAGCCGGCATAGAGGGAAGGGAGGAAGCTATGGCTACACCTTC. Translating it yields CASSRHRGKGGSYGYTF. The V call is TRBV3-1 (or the pseudogene TRBV3-2), the J call TRBJ1-2; D gene unclear. CDR1 and CDR2 from the germline V gene are LGHDT and YNNKEL (reference sequence). The CDR3 extends over 17 amino acids. With 4 bases removed from V and 4 bases from J, the gap between germline ends came to 22 bases.

The CDR3 DNA is TGTGCCAGCAGTTTGGGCGGCAGGTCCTACGAGCAGTACTTC. Its protein product is CASSLGGRSYEQYF. The chain employs TRBV27 and TRBJ2-7; D is unresolved. The CDR3 sequence is 14 residues long. V shed 3 bases and J shed 1 base, with 10 bases lying between them. Germline values: CDR1 MNHEY, CDR2 SMNVEV (reference sequence).

This sequence joins TRBV5-5 and TRBJ2-1; TRBD2 matches 11 bases. V shed 3 bases, J shed 4 bases, and the junction held 3 bases outside the gene matches. Germline loops: CDR1 SGHKS, CDR2 YYEKEE (reference sequence). The CDR3 loop spans 15 amino acids. CDR3 in amino acids: CASSSRTSGYNEQFF. The DNA of the CDR3 is TGTGCCAGCAGCTCCAGGACTAGCGGGTACAATGAGCAGTTCTTC. The variable domain in full, completed from reference TRBV5-5 and TRBJ2-1, reads DAGVTQSPTHLIKTRGQQVTLRCSPISGHKSVSWYQQVLGQGPQFIFQYYEKEERGRGNFPDRFSARQFPNYSSELNVNALLLGDSALYLCASSSRTSGYNEQFFGPGTRLTVL.

V and J are TRBV29-1 and TRBJ2-1; 10 bases are a match to TRBD1. Germline lookup yields CDR1 SQVTM and CDR2 ANQGSEA. The CDR3 contains 16 residues. V dropped 6 bases and J dropped 1; count of bases not matched to a gene: 9. The CDR3 DNA follows: TGCAGCGTCGATGACCGGGACAGGGGATCCTACAATGAGCAGTTCTTC. This sequence encodes CSVDDRDRGSYNEQFF.

The chain combines TRBV27 with TRBJ1-5; 9 nucleotides agree with TRBD1. Per the germline V gene, CDR1 is MNHEY and CDR2 is SMNVEV (reference sequence). J gave up 0 bases and V 5 bases, and 11 bases lay outside the gene matches. The CDR3 length is 18 residues. The CDR3 DNA is TGTGCCAGCAGTGTGGGACAGGGAGAGTTGAGTAGCAATCAGCCCCAGCATTTT. This gives the protein CASSVGQGELSSNQPQHF.

The rearrangement links TRBV5-1 to TRBJ2-7, with 7 bases lining up with TRBD1. The CDR3 contains 14 residues. Looked up from germline, CDR1 is SGHRS and CDR2 is YFSETQ. The trim removed 0 bases at V and 2 bases at J, leaving 2 bases unmatched. As DNA, the CDR3 is TGCGCCAGCAGCTTGGACGGGACAGCCTACGAGCAGTACTTC. Translated: CASSLDGTAYEQYF.

This sequence joins TRBV5-1 and TRBJ1-3; no clear D. The CDR3 has 14 amino acids. Germline V gives CDR1 SGHRS, CDR2 YFSETQ. Trimming removed 1 base from V and 2 bases from J, with 7 bases in between. The CDR3: CASSLRSPGNTIYF. The CDR3 nucleotides are TGCGCCAGCAGCTTGAGAAGTCCTGGAAACACCATATATTTT.

The V and J genes are TRBV19 and TRBJ2-3; TRBD1 or TRBD2 may be the D gene (6 bases each). Trimming removed 5 bases at V and 3 bases at J, with 15 bases between. The germline gives CDR1 LNHDA, CDR2 SQIVND (reference sequence). The length of the CDR3 is 15 residues. CDR3 sequence (DNA): TGTGCCAGTAGTCTCGGGGTAGGGGGGACAGATACGCAGTATTTT. Encoded protein: CASSLGVGGTDTQYF.

The CDR3 here is CASSLFWNGELFF. CDR3 bases: TGTGCCAGCAGCTTGTTCTGGAACGGGGAGCTGTTTTTT. The chain recombines TRBV5-4 with TRBJ2-2; D is uncertain. In germline, CDR1 is SGHNT, CDR2 YYREEE (reference sequence). The CDR3 consists of 13 residues. With 1 base removed from V and 7 bases from J, the gap between germline ends came to 8 bases.